These 24 T cell receptor beta chains came from one sample sequenced in a study of cytomegalovirus exposure and HLA in healthy donors. 13 Jbeta primers and 60 Vbeta primers were used for the PCR. Method: immunoSEQ multiplex PCR; TCRdb's copy keeps in-frame clones and lacks some. The sample yields fewer than 200,000 clones, around three quarters seen once. The sequencing input was PBMCs. Receptor source: a man under 40 in good health and CMV-seropositive.

This clone was recorded a few times. The J gene is TRBJ2-3, the V gene TRBV27, with D tentatively TRBD2 (5 bases). Germline V gene sequence: CDR1 MNHEY, CDR2 SMNVEV (reference sequence). The CDR3 consists of 19 residues. The V gene lost 1 base and the J gene lost 4 bases, with 24 bases spanning the gap. The CDR3 bases are TGTGCCAGCAGTTTATTCGCTTTGGACTCCAACCCTACTCCAGATACGCAGTATTTT. Protein sequence: CASSLFALDSNPTPDTQYF.

The chain recombines TRBV4-2 with TRBJ1-5; possible D gene TRBD1, 6 bases. V lost 0 bases and J lost 5, with 11 bases in between. The V gene's germline CDR1 is LGHNA and CDR2 YNFKEQ. The CDR3 spans 15 residues. The CDR3 region has the DNA TGTGCCAGCAGCCAAGAAGGACAGATCGATCAGCCCCAGCATTTT. Translating gives CASSQEGQIDQPQHF.

V is TRBV2 and J is TRBJ1-1, with 8 bases that match TRBD1. CDR3 length equals 13 residues. The J segment lost 7 bases and the V segment lost 4 bases, leaving 5 bases of the junction unmatched. Per germline, CDR1 SNHLY and CDR2 FYNNEI. In DNA, the CDR3 is TGTGCCAGCAGTGGCGCAGGGGGCGGTGAAGCTTTCTTT. It specifies CASSGAGGGEAFF.

This sequence joins TRBV4-3 and TRBJ2-3; TRBD1 might be the D (5 bases). CDR1 is LGHNA, CDR2 YSLEER, per germline. V shed 5 bases and J shed 0 bases, with 12 bases lying between them. This CDR3 contains 15 residues. Written as DNA, the CDR3 is TGCGCCAGCAGCGAAAGGGGATCTAGCACAGATACGCAGTATTTT. It specifies CASSERGSSTDTQYF.

The gene calls are TRBV4-3 and TRBJ2-3, with 11 bases fitting TRBD2. The CDR3 length is 15 residues. Germline trimming cut 3 bases from V and 3 bases from J; bases unmatched to any gene: 2. The germline V gene encodes CDR1 LGHNA and CDR2 YSLEER. The DNA for the CDR3 is TGCGCCAGCAGCCACGTAGCGGGGGGGACAGATACGCAGTATTTT. This translates into CASSHVAGGTDTQYF.

This chain connects TRBV7-2 to TRBJ2-3; tentatively, D is TRBD2 (5 bases). CDR3 length equals 12 residues. The germline gives CDR1 SGHTA, CDR2 FQGNSA. Between the trimmed V and J ends, which lost 1 base and 8 bases, there was a span of 7 bases. The CDR3 loop is CASSLERGTQYF. The CDR3 DNA follows: TGTGCCAGCAGCTTAGAACGGGGTACGCAGTATTTT.

The chain combines TRBV18 with TRBJ2-7; D is possibly TRBD1 (6 bases). The CDR3 has 14 amino acids. V was pared by 1 base and J by 4 bases, with 11 bases between. Per the germline V gene, CDR1 is KGHSH and CDR2 is LQKENI. The CDR3 protein is CASSPQPGDYEQYF. The DNA for the CDR3 is TGTGCCAGCTCACCACAACCAGGGGATTACGAGCAGTACTTC.

The V and J genes are TRBV6-1 and TRBJ2-1, with D possibly TRBD1 on 5 matching bases. The CDR3 is 13 residues long. Germline V gene data show CDR1 as MNHNS and CDR2 as SASEGT. Trimming left V 4 bases short and J 4 bases short, with 8 bases between. The CDR3 DNA reads as TGTGCCAGCAGTGGGACACTTTACAATGAGCAGTTCTTC. This translates into CASSGTLYNEQFF.

DNA of the CDR3: TGCGCCAGCAGCCAGTTACAGGGGCGATTTGAGACCCAGTACTTC. Translated: CASSQLQGRFETQYF. The chain links TRBV4-1 to TRBJ2-5; the match to TRBD1 covers 7 bases. Germline values: CDR1 MGHRA, CDR2 YSYEKL. The CDR3 extends over 15 amino acids. V lost 3 bases to trimming and J lost 5 bases; unmatched junction nucleotides: 9.

This chain connects TRBV28 to TRBJ1-1; 7 bases fit TRBD1. V lost 6 bases to trimming and J lost 6 bases; unmatched junction nucleotides: 13. The germline V gene encodes CDR1 MDHEN and CDR2 SYDVKM. CDR3 size: 15 residues. The chain's CDR3 is CASRMNTGDWAEAFF. For the CDR3, the DNA is TGTGCCAGCAGAATGAATACAGGGGATTGGGCTGAAGCTTTCTTT.

The chain couples TRBV5-1 to TRBJ2-3; 8 nucleotides agree with TRBD2. Germline V gives CDR1 SGHRS, CDR2 YFSETQ. V trimming: 4 bases; J trimming: 4 bases; junction bases outside the gene matches: 11. The CDR3 contains 16 residues. Written as DNA, the CDR3 is TGCGCCAGCAGCCCCCGTTTCTCAGCGGGGGCAGATACGCAGTATTTT. Translated: CASSPRFSAGADTQYF.

The chain combines TRBV28 with TRBJ2-5; the D gene is possibly TRBD1 (5 bases). Germline V gene data show CDR1 as MDHEN and CDR2 as SYDVKM. Trimming removed 7 bases from V and 0 bases from J, with 9 bases in between. The CDR3 runs 13 residues. CDR3 protein: CASKTEHQETQYF. The DNA of the CDR3 is TGTGCCAGCAAGACAGAACACCAAGAGACCCAGTACTTC.

The chain has TRBV7-6 and TRBJ2-5; 8 bases line up with TRBD1. Germline trimming cut 5 bases from V and 7 bases from J; bases unmatched to any gene: 12. This CDR3 is 15 amino acids long. Germline V gene data show CDR1 as SGHVS and CDR2 as FNYEAQ. The CDR3 coding sequence is TGTGCCAGCAGCACCCCAGGACAGGGACGTAGGACCCAGTACTTC. Its translation is CASSTPGQGRRTQYF.

CDR3 in amino acids: CASAQALQPLHF. The CDR3 coding sequence is TGTGCCAGTGCCCAGGCGCTACAACCCCTCCACTTT. The chain is built from TRBV19 and TRBJ1-6, with unresolved D. V lost 8 bases, J lost 12 bases, and 14 bases lay in between. There are 12 residues in the CDR3. Germline CDR1 reads LNHDA; CDR2 reads SQIVND (reference sequence).

The rearrangement joins TRBV11-3 to TRBJ2-5; TRBD1 aligns across 9 bases. TRBJ2-7 matches the DNA end more closely, so the J call is doubtful. Germline assignment: CDR1 SGHNT and CDR2 YENEEA. The CDR3 runs to 17 residues. The CDR3 coding sequence is TGTGCCAGCAACCTGGGGGAAACAGGGGGCTGGACCTACGAGCAGTACTTC. Amino acids: CASNLGETGGWTYEQYF.

The chain joins TRBV5-1 to TRBJ2-3, with 10 bases that match TRBD2. The junction had 5 bases not matched to a gene; V was cut back by 2 bases and J by 5 bases. This CDR3 spans 15 amino acids. CDR1 is SGHRS, CDR2 YFSETQ, per germline. CDR3 coding DNA: TGCGCCAGCAGCTTAGGAGCGGGGGGGCAAGATACGCAGTATTTT. Translation gives CASSLGAGGQDTQYF.

The V and J genes are TRBV7-9 and TRBJ1-1; possibly TRBD1 for D (5 bases). The germline V gene has CDR1 SEHNR and CDR2 FQNEAQ (reference sequence). The length of the CDR3 is 18 residues. V lost 2 bases, J lost 5 bases, and 24 bases lay in between. The CDR3 DNA sequence: TGTGCCAGCAGCTTAAATCCAGGGAGGGGTTATGGGAAGACTGAAGCTTTCTTT. It yields the protein CASSLNPGRGYGKTEAFF.

Notes on this clone: One end of the junction fails to match germline, which may point to a read error. This chain joins TRBV7-7 and TRBJ2-7, with 7 bases that match TRBD1. The CDR3 is 11 amino acids. Germline V lookup: CDR1 SSHAT, CDR2 FNYEAQ (reference sequence). The CDR3 region has the DNA TGTGCCAGCAGCCCCCGGACAGGAGGAGACTTC. Translation gives CASSPRTGGDF.

The rearrangement joins TRBV28 to TRBJ2-7, with 10 bases fitting TRBD2. Per the germline V gene, CDR1 is MDHEN and CDR2 is SYDVKM. This CDR3 spans 15 amino acids. Germline trimming cut 7 bases from V and 2 bases from J; bases unmatched to any gene: 8. The CDR3 protein is CASTEGGTSAYEQYF. CDR3 DNA sequence: TGTGCCAGCACCGAAGGGGGGACTAGCGCCTACGAGCAGTACTTC.

This rearrangement joins TRBV18 to TRBJ2-7; 9 bases match TRBD2. V lost 1 base and J lost 1; bases outside the gene matches: 11. This CDR3 is built from 18 residues. Germline V gene sequence: CDR1 KGHSH, CDR2 LQKENI. The CDR3 nucleotides read TGTGCCAGCTCACCACAGGCTAGCGGGGTGGCCCCATCCTACGAGCAGTACTTC. It codes for CASSPQASGVAPSYEQYF.

This rearrangement joins TRBV28 to TRBJ1-4; 7 nucleotides match TRBD1. The CDR3 consists of 15 residues. Germline loops: CDR1 MDHEN, CDR2 SYDVKM. The J segment lost 4 bases and the V segment lost 4 bases, leaving 6 bases of the junction unmatched. Written as DNA, the CDR3 is TGTGCCAGCAGTTCGGGGGACAGACTTAATGAAAAACTGTTTTTT. This encodes CASSSGDRLNEKLFF.

The chain combines TRBV7-9 with TRBJ2-5; possible D gene TRBD2, 5 bases. The CDR3 has 14 residues. V was pared by 0 bases and J by 5 bases, with 10 bases between. Germline V gene lookup returns CDR1 SEHNR and CDR2 FQNEAQ (reference sequence). This CDR3 is CASSLALARETQYF. The CDR3 DNA sequence: TGTGCCAGCAGCTTAGCGCTAGCAAGGGAGACCCAGTACTTC.

The chain is built from TRBV6-5 and TRBJ1-3, with no clear D. The CDR3 is made up of 15 amino acids. Trimming cost V 0 bases and J 4 bases, with 10 bases left between them. CDR1 MNHEY and CDR2 SVGAGI come from the germline V gene. The CDR3 is CASSYSPLAGNTIYF. The CDR3 DNA sequence: TGTGCCAGCAGTTACTCTCCGTTAGCGGGAAACACCATATATTTT.

The rearrangement joins TRBV16 to TRBJ2-3; 12 bases are a match to TRBD2. The CDR3 totals 16 residues. CDR1 is KGHSY and CDR2 is FQNENV in the germline V gene. J was trimmed by 3 bases and V by 7 bases; bases with no gene match: 8. CDR3 in DNA: TGTGCCAGCACCCTATACGGACTAGCGGGGACAGATACGCAGTATTTT. Its translation: CASTLYGLAGTDTQYF.